This is a list of T cell receptor beta chains from one sample in a study of blood T cell repertoires in COVID-19. Profiling relied on immunoSEQ multiplex PCR, and the TCRdb table lists in-frame clones only, not all of them. Here the sample spans some 250,000 clones, 70% to 75% being singletons. The specimen sequenced was peripheral blood. Source of these receptors: a woman older than 75 with acute or convalescent COVID-19. Both conserved end residues are part of each CDR3. D genes are given only for firm matches. Clone size appears in some rows only: once, few, many, or a class for an expanded clone.

clone size: -; J gene: TRBJ2-3; V gene: TRBV11-2; D gene: TRBD2; CDR3 DNA: TGTGCCAGCAGCTTAGTTGGTAGCGGGGGGGCGGATACGCAGTATTTT; CDR3 protein: CASSLVGSGGADTQYF
clone size: -; J gene: TRBJ1-2; V gene: TRBV7-9; D gene: -; CDR3 DNA: TGTGCCAGCAGCTTTCAAGTTGGGACAAAAGACTATGGCTACACCTTC; CDR3 protein: CASSFQVGTKDYGYTF
clone size: -; J gene: TRBJ2-3; V gene: TRBV4-1; D gene: -; CDR3 DNA: TGCGCCAGCAGCCAAGAAGGAGGGACAGTTAACACTTACACAGATACGCAGTATTTT; CDR3 protein: CASSQEGGTVNTYTDTQYF
clone size: -; J gene: TRBJ2-5; V gene: TRBV5-1; D gene: -; CDR3 DNA: TGCGCCAGCAGCTTGGGTGCTAGTTGGGAGACCCAGTACTTC; CDR3 protein: CASSLGASWETQYF
clone size: -; J gene: TRBJ2-7; V gene: TRBV5-5; D gene: -; CDR3 DNA: TGTGCCAGCGGCCACGGGTCTAAGGACGAGCAGTACTTC; CDR3 protein: CASGHGSKDEQYF
clone size: -; J gene: TRBJ1-1; V gene: TRBV5-1; D gene: -; CDR3 DNA: TGCGCCAGCAGCGCCGACAGGGAAGCTTTCTTT; CDR3 protein: CASSADREAFF
clone size: -; J gene: TRBJ1-2; V gene: TRBV29-1; D gene: -; CDR3 DNA: TGCAGCGTTGAAGAAACCGGACGGGGATATGGCTACACCTTC; CDR3 protein: CSVEETGRGYGYTF
clone size: -; J gene: TRBJ1-6; V gene: TRBV19; D gene: -; CDR3 DNA: TGTGCCAGTAGTATAAGGGGTCGTGAATCACCCCTCCACTTT; CDR3 protein: CASSIRGRESPLHF
clone size: -; J gene: TRBJ2-1; V gene: TRBV15; D gene: -; CDR3 DNA: TGTGCCACCAGCAGAGATATCTCAGCCTACAATGAGCAGTTCTTC; CDR3 protein: CATSRDISAYNEQFF
clone size: few; J gene: TRBJ2-1; V gene: TRBV27; D gene: TRBD2; CDR3 DNA: TGTGCCAGCAGAGCCCGACTAGCGGGAGCCCCCGCCTACAATGAGCAGTTCTTC; CDR3 protein: CASRARLAGAPAYNEQFF
clone size: -; J gene: TRBJ2-3; V gene: TRBV18; D gene: -; CDR3 DNA: TGTGCCAGCTCACCGGGGGCCGCAGGAGATACGCAGTATTTT; CDR3 protein: CASSPGAAGDTQYF
clone size: once; J gene: TRBJ1-1; V gene: TRBV3-1/TRBV3-2; D gene: TRBD1; CDR3 DNA: TGTGCCAGCAGTGGCCGGGACAGGAGGACTGAAGCTTTCTTT; CDR3 protein: CASSGRDRRTEAFF
clone size: -; J gene: TRBJ2-1; V gene: TRBV5-1; D gene: TRBD2; CDR3 DNA: TGCGCCAGCAGCTCTAGCGGGAGCTCCTACAATGAGCAGTTCTTC; CDR3 protein: CASSSSGSSYNEQFF
clone size: -; J gene: TRBJ2-5; V gene: TRBV9; D gene: -; CDR3 DNA: TGTGCCAGCAGCGTAGCTGGGACACCACGAGAGACCCAGTACTTC; CDR3 protein: CASSVAGTPRETQYF
clone size: -; J gene: TRBJ2-1; V gene: TRBV25-1; D gene: -; CDR3 DNA: TGTGCCAGCAGTGAATCACGACGAGCAGGCAGTAGGGGAGAGCAGTTCTTC; CDR3 protein: CASSESRRAGSRGEQFF
clone size: -; J gene: TRBJ1-6; V gene: TRBV7-9; D gene: TRBD1; CDR3 DNA: TGTGCCAGCAGCTCCCTGGGACAGATTAATTCACCCCTCCACTTT; CDR3 protein: CASSSLGQINSPLHF
clone size: -; J gene: TRBJ1-3; V gene: TRBV5-1; D gene: TRBD1; CDR3 DNA: TGCGCCAGCAGCCCGCAGGGACAGGCTTCCTCTGGAAACACCATATATTTT; CDR3 protein: CASSPQGQASSGNTIYF
clone size: -; J gene: TRBJ2-7; V gene: TRBV7-7; D gene: TRBD2; CDR3 DNA: TGTGCCAGCACCCGTGGACTAGCGGGAGTCAACGAGCAGTACTTC; CDR3 protein: CASTRGLAGVNEQYF
clone size: few; J gene: TRBJ2-5; V gene: TRBV30; D gene: TRBD1; CDR3 DNA: TGTGCCTGGAGTATGGTCGCAGGGGGAGAGACCCAGTACTTC; CDR3 protein: CAWSMVAGGETQYF
clone size: -; J gene: TRBJ1-5; V gene: TRBV7-9; D gene: TRBD1; CDR3 DNA: TGTGCCAGCAGCTTAGGGACAGGGCTTAATCAGCCCCAGCATTTT; CDR3 protein: CASSLGTGLNQPQHF
clone size: few; J gene: TRBJ2-7; V gene: TRBV2; D gene: -; CDR3 DNA: TGTGCCAGCACCGTCGCCGGGATCAGTTCCTACGAGCAGTACTTC; CDR3 protein: CASTVAGISSYEQYF
clone size: -; J gene: TRBJ1-2; V gene: TRBV15; D gene: -; CDR3 DNA: TGTGCCACCAGCAGAGATGGGGGGGGCCGGTATGGCTACACCTTC; CDR3 protein: CATSRDGGGRYGYTF
clone size: -; J gene: TRBJ2-6; V gene: TRBV18; D gene: TRBD1; CDR3 DNA: TGTGCCAGCTCACCCCCAAGGGACAGAATCAGGTCTGGGGCCAACGTCCTGACTTTC; CDR3 protein: CASSPPRDRIRSGANVLTF
clone size: -; J gene: TRBJ1-5; V gene: TRBV19; D gene: TRBD1; CDR3 DNA: TGTGCCAGCACCGACAGGGACCTTAGCAATCAGCCCCAGCATTTT; CDR3 protein: CASTDRDLSNQPQHF
clone size: -; J gene: TRBJ1-1; V gene: TRBV27; D gene: TRBD1; CDR3 DNA: TGTGCCAGCAGCCTAGGGTACCTGGACAGGGGGCTTAACACTGAAGCTTTCTTT; CDR3 protein: CASSLGYLDRGLNTEAFF
clone size: -; J gene: TRBJ1-1; V gene: TRBV20-1; D gene: -; CDR3 DNA: TGCAGTGCCCCCCGGAACACTGAAGCTTTCTTT; CDR3 protein: CSAPRNTEAFF
clone size: -; J gene: TRBJ1-3; V gene: TRBV5-1; D gene: TRBD1; CDR3 DNA: TGCGCCAGCAGCTTGGGCGGGACAGGGGGTTCTGGAAACACCATATATTTT; CDR3 protein: CASSLGGTGGSGNTIYF
clone size: -; J gene: TRBJ1-1; V gene: TRBV19; D gene: TRBD1; CDR3 DNA: TGTGCCAGTAGGATTGGCCAGACAGGGTTTGGGAACACTGAAGCTTTCTTT; CDR3 protein: CASRIGQTGFGNTEAFF
clone size: -; J gene: TRBJ1-1; V gene: TRBV7-2; D gene: -; CDR3 DNA: TGTGCCAGCAGCTTATACTACTTAGGGGCGAACACTGAAGCTTTCTTT; CDR3 protein: CASSLYYLGANTEAFF
clone size: -; J gene: TRBJ2-2; V gene: TRBV5-1; D gene: -; CDR3 DNA: TGCGCCAGCAGCCCGACCTTAGCGTCCGGGGAGCTGTTTTTT; CDR3 protein: CASSPTLASGELFF
clone size: -; J gene: TRBJ2-5; V gene: TRBV5-6; D gene: -; CDR3 DNA: TGTGCCAGCAGCTTGTTCGGCAGGGAAGAGACCCAGTACTTC; CDR3 protein: CASSLFGREETQYF
clone size: -; J gene: TRBJ2-5; V gene: TRBV10-1; D gene: TRBD2; CDR3 DNA: TGCGCCAGCAGTGAGTCCGCGGGAGTTGGGGAGACCCAGTACTTC; CDR3 protein: CASSESAGVGETQYF
clone size: -; J gene: TRBJ2-3; V gene: TRBV18; D gene: -; CDR3 DNA: TGTGCCAGCTCACCGTCGTTGGAGGGGACGCAGTATTTT; CDR3 protein: CASSPSLEGTQYF
clone size: -; J gene: TRBJ2-7; V gene: TRBV6-5; D gene: TRBD1; CDR3 DNA: TGTGCCAGCAGCCACAGACAGGGGGCAGAGGAGCAGTACTTC; CDR3 protein: CASSHRQGAEEQYF
clone size: -; J gene: TRBJ1-4; V gene: TRBV20-1; D gene: -; CDR3 DNA: TGCAGTGCTAGTTTCGTAAATGAAAAACTGTTTTTT; CDR3 protein: CSASFVNEKLFF
clone size: -; J gene: TRBJ2-5; V gene: TRBV7-2; D gene: TRBD1; CDR3 DNA: TGTGCCAGCAGCCAGCGACAGGGGGAGACCCAGTACTTC; CDR3 protein: CASSQRQGETQYF